This note documents a single T cell receptor beta chain sequence. What it recognizes is unknown. The sample comes from a study of T cell responses to AZD1222 COVID-19 vaccine. Study at large: Second-dose intervals of approximately 4 or approximately 12 weeks were pooled. Study-level results: Vaccine-associated CD4 TCRs ranged over spike, dominating at 160-218 and 743-854. Just a handful of people given AZD1222 tested seropositive at baseline. A reported finding is that nearly half of spike-specific TCRs target unmutated variant regions.

The CDR3 consists of 12 residues. CDR1 and CDR2 (germline): SGHDN, FVKESK. Trimming took 4 bases from V and 7 from J, leaving 9 bases between them. Measured with immunoSEQ multiplex PCR; TCRdb has only the in-frame clones, and not every one. Among under 200,000 clones listed, approximately 95% were seen once. This receptor was identified in an adult in good health. The chain employs TRBV14 and TRBJ2-3; D is uncertain. This specimen was peripheral blood, taken on day 0 of AZD1222 vaccination. The CDR3 region is CASSREPYTQYF. CDR3 DNA sequence: TGTGCCAGCAGCCGCGAACCGTATACGCAGTATTTT.